The 28 T cell receptor beta chains listed next were all sequenced from one sample in a study of blood T cell repertoires in COVID-19. Assay used: immunoSEQ multiplex PCR; TCRdb lists only in-frame clones, some missing. The sample holds 100,000 to 150,000 clones, around 88% seen once. The sequenced sample consisted of peripheral blood. The receptors were gathered from a man aged 45 to 65 with acute or convalescent COVID-19.

J is TRBJ1-1 and V is TRBV2, with D unclear. Looked up from germline, CDR1 is SNHLY and CDR2 is FYNNEI. V was trimmed by 8 bases and J by 1 base, leaving 14 bases between them. The CDR3 totals 14 residues. The CDR3 protein is CASSPAPENTEAFF. The CDR3 region has the DNA TGTGCCAGCTCTCCTGCGCCCGAGAACACTGAAGCTTTCTTT.

The chain joins TRBV3-1 (or the pseudogene TRBV3-2) to TRBJ1-3, with TRBD1 matching 7 bases. CDR1 is LGHDT and CDR2 is YNNKEL in the germline V gene (reference sequence). CDR3 length equals 15 residues. The ends lost 3 bases at V and 1 base at J; junction bases unmatched: 3. The CDR3 here is CASSHRGVSGNTIYF. In DNA form, the CDR3 reads TGTGCCAGCAGCCACAGGGGGGTTTCTGGAAACACCATATATTTT.

The chain recombines TRBV19 with TRBJ2-5; 9 bases are a match to TRBD1. The CDR3 consists of 14 residues. V lost 6 bases and J lost 4; bases outside the gene matches: 6. Germline lookup yields CDR1 LNHDA and CDR2 SQIVND (reference sequence). The CDR3 loop is CASRDRGRGETQYF. In nucleotides, the CDR3 is TGTGCCAGTAGGGACAGGGGACGGGGAGAGACCCAGTACTTC.

The V call is TRBV2, the J call TRBJ1-1; D is ambiguous. With 7 bases removed from V and 1 base from J, the gap between germline ends came to 7 bases. The length of the CDR3 is 12 residues. The germline V gene encodes CDR1 SNHLY and CDR2 FYNNEI. CDR3 DNA: TGTGCCAGCATGCCGGGGAACACTGAAGCTTTCTTT. Residues: CASMPGNTEAFF.

V gene TRBV10-2 combines with J gene TRBJ1-1; D gene uncertain. V was cut by 3 bases and J by 0 bases, with 11 bases left in between. Germline V gene sequence: CDR1 WSHSY, CDR2 SAAADI. This CDR3 spans 15 amino acids. CDR3 in DNA: TGCGCCAGCAGTGACGTAGGGAGCATGAACACTGAAGCTTTCTTT. The encoded protein is CASSDVGSMNTEAFF.

The chain recombines TRBV19 with TRBJ1-2, with 8 bases identical to TRBD1. The CDR3 is 14 amino acids. CDR1 LNHDA and CDR2 SQIVND come from the germline V gene (reference sequence). V trimming: 6 bases; J trimming: 7 bases; junction bases outside the gene matches: 10. CDR3 nucleotides: TGTGCCAGTAGCCCTGGGACAGGCGGGGGTGGCTACACCTTC. Its protein is CASSPGTGGGGYTF.

The chain recombines TRBV7-9 with TRBJ1-1; D unresolved. CDR1 SEHNR and CDR2 FQNEAQ come from the germline V gene (reference sequence). V lost 4 bases to trimming and J lost 5 bases, with 11 bases between them. The CDR3 is 13 amino acids. The CDR3 protein is CASSSQTGTEAFF. The CDR3 DNA follows: TGTGCCAGCAGCTCCCAGACCGGGACTGAAGCTTTCTTT.

This clone was found once. The rearrangement uses TRBV5-4 and TRBJ2-3; tentatively, D is TRBD2 (7 bases). Germline V gives CDR1 SGHNT, CDR2 YYREEE (reference sequence). The CDR3 covers 15 residues. The germline V and J ends were trimmed by 4 bases and 6 bases, with 18 bases remaining between them. The CDR3, as DNA: TGTGCCAGCAGCATCCCGAGGGGGGGGCCGGATACGCAGTATTTT. Translation: CASSIPRGGPDTQYF.

On this clone itself: The same CDR3 is also encoded by other DNA sequences in this sample. The chain carries TRBV19 and TRBJ1-2; D remains unclear. This CDR3 spans 14 amino acids. The germline V gene encodes CDR1 LNHDA and CDR2 SQIVND (reference sequence). Trimming cost V 1 base and J 0 bases, with 6 bases left between them. This CDR3 reads CASSIGQTNYGYTF. The DNA for the CDR3 is TGTGCCAGTAGTATAGGACAAACTAACTATGGCTACACCTTC.

This clone was seen a single time. The V call is TRBV28, the J call TRBJ2-7; D possibly corresponds to TRBD1 (5 bases). The V gene's germline CDR1 is MDHEN and CDR2 SYDVKM. The length of the CDR3 is 15 residues. V was pared by 2 bases and J by 4 bases, with 15 bases between. CDR3 bases: TGTGCCAGCAGTTTAGTTAGGGCAGGGTTGTACGAGCAGTACTTC. Its protein product is CASSLVRAGLYEQYF.

Here the CDR3 DNA reads TGTGCCAGCAGTTACTCCAGATACCGGACAGGGGGCACTGAAGCTTTCTTT. Translating gives CASSYSRYRTGGTEAFF. The rearrangement uses TRBV6-2 or TRBV6-3 and TRBJ1-1; TRBD1 agrees at 10 bases. Germline lookup yields CDR1 MNHEY and CDR2 SVGEGT. The CDR3 is made up of 17 amino acids. V dropped 0 bases and J dropped 4; count of bases not matched to a gene: 8.

The chain carries TRBV6-5 and TRBJ1-2; D is uncertain. This CDR3 contains 13 residues. Looked up from germline, CDR1 is MNHEY and CDR2 is SVGAGI. The V end lost 8 bases, the J end lost 2 bases, and 12 bases lay between the germline ends. The CDR3 DNA is TGTGCCAGCGCCCTGGCGACAAACTATGGCTACACCTTC. This encodes CASALATNYGYTF.

The J gene is TRBJ2-3, the V gene TRBV11-2; D gene unclear. Looked up from germline, CDR1 is SGHAT and CDR2 is FQNNGV. V dropped 3 bases and J dropped 0 bases, with 10 bases sitting between them. The CDR3 is 15 amino acids. CDR3 sequence: CASSFTGSSTDTQYF. In DNA form, the CDR3 reads TGTGCCAGCAGCTTCACCGGGTCTAGCACAGATACGCAGTATTTT.

The chain employs TRBV15 and TRBJ2-1; 11 nucleotides match TRBD2. J was trimmed by 14 bases and V by 1 base; bases with no gene match: 10. The germline V gene has CDR1 LNHNV and CDR2 YYDKDF (reference sequence). The CDR3 consists of 15 residues. The CDR3 protein is CATSRGGTSGLREFF. For the CDR3, the DNA is TGTGCCACCAGCAGAGGCGGGACTAGCGGTCTCCGGGAGTTCTTC.

The rearrangement links TRBV5-1 to TRBJ2-5; D not resolved. The V and J ends lost 0 bases and 5 bases respectively, with 17 bases between them. CDR1 SGHRS and CDR2 YFSETQ come from the germline V gene. This CDR3 has 16 amino acids. CDR3 in amino acids: CASSLDAADKWETQYF. The CDR3 DNA is TGCGCCAGCAGCTTGGACGCAGCTGACAAATGGGAGACCCAGTACTTC.

The rearrangement links TRBV5-4 to TRBJ2-1; 14 bases align to TRBD2. V gave up 4 bases and J gave up 9 bases; unmatched junction bases: 9. The CDR3 sequence is 16 residues long. Per the germline V gene, CDR1 is SGHNT and CDR2 is YYREEE (reference sequence). The CDR3: CASSRIGLAGGGEQFF. The CDR3 DNA sequence: TGTGCCAGCAGCCGCATCGGACTAGCGGGAGGAGGTGAGCAGTTCTTC.

This clone has a handful of counts. The DNA for the CDR3 is TGCGCCAGCAGCAGAAACTACGAGCAGTACTTC. Translation: CASSRNYEQYF. The chain carries TRBV10-2 and TRBJ2-7; D not resolved. V lost 6 bases to trimming and J lost 3 bases, with 6 bases between them. Germline values: CDR1 WSHSY, CDR2 SAAADI. The CDR3 length is 11 residues.

The rearrangement uses TRBV28 and TRBJ1-2; D uncertain. V lost 2 bases and J lost 8, with 12 bases in between. This CDR3 spans 13 amino acids. Germline lookup yields CDR1 MDHEN and CDR2 SYDVKM. The CDR3 DNA is TGTGCCAGCAGTTTAGAAGAGATCCGCGGCTACACCTTC. Its translation is CASSLEEIRGYTF.

The CDR3: CASILQGINYGYTF. CDR3 DNA sequence: TGTGCCAGCATATTACAGGGAATTAACTATGGCTACACCTTC. The chain couples TRBV2 to TRBJ1-2, with D possibly matching TRBD1 (6 bases). The germline V gene has CDR1 SNHLY and CDR2 FYNNEI. V lost 7 bases and J 1 base, leaving 13 bases between the germline ends. CDR3 length equals 14 residues. The full variable domain, completed using reference TRBV2 and TRBJ1-2, is EPEVTQTPSHQVTQMGQEVILRCVPISNHLYFYWYRQILGQKVEFLVSFYNNEISEKSEIFDDQFSVERPDGSNFTLKIRSTKLEDSAMYFCASILQGINYGYTFGSGTRLTVV.

The chain employs TRBV7-8 and TRBJ1-2; 9 bases align to TRBD1. The junction had 7 bases not matched to a gene; V was cut back by 5 bases and J by 6 bases. The CDR3 runs 14 residues. The germline gives CDR1 SGHVS, CDR2 FQNEAQ. The DNA of the CDR3 is TGTGCCAGCAGCAAGGACAGGGGATGGGATGGCTACACCTTC. This gives the protein CASSKDRGWDGYTF.

The chain combines TRBV7-6 with TRBJ2-7; D might be TRBD1 (5 bases). V was cut by 5 bases and J by 9 bases, with 14 bases left in between. CDR1 is SGHVS, CDR2 FNYEAQ, per germline. CDR3 length: 12 residues. This CDR3 reads CASSPDRDWQYF. Written as DNA, the CDR3 is TGTGCCAGCAGCCCAGACAGAGATTGGCAGTACTTC.

The chain links TRBV9 to TRBJ2-3; 12 positions agree with TRBD2. Losses at the gene ends were 5 bases for V and 5 bases for J; bases not matched to a gene: 6. The germline V gene encodes CDR1 SGDLS and CDR2 YYNGEE. The CDR3 length is 15 residues. CDR3 nucleotide sequence: TGTGCCAGCAGTCCTAGCGGGAGGGCCGAAGATACGCAGTATTTT. It is translated as CASSPSGRAEDTQYF. Full variable domain (remainder filled in from reference TRBV9 and TRBJ2-3): DSGVTQTPKHLITATGQRVTLRCSPRSGDLSVYWYQQSLDQGLQFLIQYYNGEERAKGNILERFSAQQFPDLHSELNLSSLELGDSALYFCASSPSGRAEDTQYFGPGTRLTVL.

The V and J genes are TRBV28 and TRBJ1-2; no clear D. CDR3 length: 11 residues. V shed 2 bases and J shed 9 bases, with 7 bases lying between them. The germline V gene has CDR1 MDHEN and CDR2 SYDVKM. The CDR3 DNA reads as TGTGCCAGCAGTTTACAGAACCGCTACACCTTC. Translating it yields CASSLQNRYTF.

This clone was counted once. The gene calls are TRBV3-1 (or the pseudogene TRBV3-2) and TRBJ1-6; TRBD1 is a possible D gene (5 bases). CDR1 and CDR2 from the germline V gene are LGHDT and YNNKEL (reference sequence). The CDR3 is 14 amino acids. V was clipped by 4 bases and J by 6 bases, with 10 bases between them. CDR3 sequence: CASSPTVGNSPLHF. The DNA for the CDR3 is TGTGCCAGCAGCCCGACAGTCGGTAATTCACCCCTCCACTTT.

The chain combines TRBV6-5 with TRBJ1-3; 7 bases line up with TRBD1. Germline trimming cut 7 bases from V and 8 bases from J; bases unmatched to any gene: 8. The CDR3 contains 13 residues. Looked up from germline, CDR1 is MNHEY and CDR2 is SVGAGI. The CDR3 DNA follows: TGTGCCAGCAATCGAGGGGGCGAGGACACCATATATTTT. Translating gives CASNRGGEDTIYF.

This rearrangement joins TRBV5-5 to TRBJ1-2; D ambiguous. The CDR3 has 15 residues. V gave up 0 bases and J gave up 0 bases, with 9 bases separating them. Germline assignment: CDR1 SGHKS and CDR2 YYEKEE (reference sequence). CDR3 in amino acids: CASSLGGAANYGYTF. The CDR3 coding sequence is TGTGCCAGCAGCTTGGGAGGAGCAGCTAACTATGGCTACACCTTC.

The chain carries TRBV9 and TRBJ2-7; 7 positions match TRBD1. Germline V lookup: CDR1 SGDLS, CDR2 YYNGEE. The CDR3 consists of 15 residues. Trimming cost V 3 bases and J 0 bases; bases outside gene matches: 6. CDR3 coding DNA: TGTGCCAGCAGCGAAGGACAGGTTACCTCCTACGAGCAGTACTTC. Protein sequence: CASSEGQVTSYEQYF.

This chain connects TRBV11-1 to TRBJ1-1; D remains unclear. The V end lost 1 base, the J end lost 1 base, and 10 bases lay between the germline ends. Germline V gene data show CDR1 as SGHAT and CDR2 as FQDESV (reference sequence). The length of the CDR3 is 15 residues. The CDR3, as DNA: TGTGCCAGCAGCTTAGTTCAAAAGCAGAACACTGAAGCTTTCTTT. Its protein product is CASSLVQKQNTEAFF.